This T cell receptor (beta chain) was sequenced in a study of monozygotic twins with inflammatory bowel disease (dated by TCRdb to 2018 to 2020). Regarding the complete study: The complete study included around 30 monozygotic twin pairs: 19 IBD-discordant Danish pairs and nine German pairs, of which four were IBD-concordant and five were IBD-discordant. The search for disease-associated traits relied mainly on comparing IBD patients with their genetically identical healthy co-twins within discordant pairs. Each individual had, on average, about 151 000 unique TCRalpha sequences and 181 000 unique TCRbeta sequences available for analysis. Overall study outcomes, separate from this receptor: Because patients were on differing immunosuppressive treatments, the repertoires may have picked up extra background noise and inter-individual variability. Compared with healthy twins, IBD patients had fewer clonotypes in common with other individuals, a difference most pronounced in patients showing signs of disease activity. No single strong signal or clonotype linked to IBD turned up in the results, so the idea that one exists was not supported. Distinction between different T cell subtypes could not be achieved in the analysis. Repertoire similarity did not differ between concordant and discordant twins, which could be due to limited statistical power. TCRbeta repertoire diversity, by inverse Simpson index, was decreased in IBD patients compared with their healthy co-twins.

There are 13 amino acids in the CDR3, from cysteine to phenylalanine inclusive. No DNA accompanies this entry. CDR1 is given as SNHLY and CDR2 as FYNNEI, both from the germline V gene. On this clonotype itself: Its antigen is currently not known.

A roughly 2.7 ml peripheral blood sample was drawn into PAXgene tubes per donor and stored at -80°C. Without T cell sorting, total RNA was isolated from whole blood using the PAXgene blood miRNA kit on an automated QIAcube. Peripheral blood from monozygotic twin pairs, either concordant or discordant for inflammatory bowel disease, underwent deep TCRalpha and TCRbeta repertoire profiling that used unique molecular barcoding. Smoking habits were recorded for all twin pairs, with individuals classified as current, former or never smokers. Libraries came from 5' RACE. Each TCR library was prepared from about 3.5 ug of total RNA. For each sample, cDNA synthesis with SMARTScribe reverse transcriptase was split into eight separate reactions. During cDNA synthesis, unique molecular identifiers containing a 6-nucleotide sample barcode were introduced by template switching. Two nested PCRs of about 15 and 9 cycles amplified the TCRalpha and TCRbeta cDNA, and bead purification followed each PCR. Before amplification, the cDNA was treated with uracil DNA-glycosylase and purified using the QIAquick PCR purification kit. The second PCR added Illumina TruSeq-compatible adapters along with sample-specific barcodes. Library quality and concentration were checked on TapeStation and Qubit, and libraries were pooled at 5 ng each. The pooled libraries were sequenced with 2 x 100 bp reads and custom sequencing primers on an Illumina HiSeq2500 single-index Rapid Run. In the paper's pipeline: PCR and sequencing errors were corrected by UMI-based consensus assembly using MiGEC version 1.2.6. MiXCR version 2.1.1 was used for V(D)J alignment, clonotype assembly and CDR3 extraction. To normalise gene usage, clonotype sharing and MAIT/NKT TCR abundance, the top 1000, 10 000 and 20 000 clonotypes in each sample were analysed. Diversity was computed as the inverse Simpson index with the vegan R package after downsampling to 27 000 UMIs. Paired Mann-Whitney U tests on discordant twin pairs were used, with Benjamini-Hochberg multiple-testing correction. TCRdb reanalyzed the reads, keeping one entry per CDR3 protein sequence and omitting DNA. The V and J calls follow TCRdb's processing rather than the paper's. The table for this sample lists roughly 200,000 distinct CDR3 sequences. Of the sample, less than 2% is held by the ten largest clones.

The chain links TRBV2 with TRBJ1-2; TCRdb's D gene call, TRBD1, goes unchecked for lack of DNA. This receptor was identified in a human donor with ulcerative colitis or Crohn's disease, or a healthy co-twin of an affected twin (not recorded which). The sequencing input was blood. The CDR3 amino acid sequence is: CASSEAPGYGYTF.